This T cell receptor beta chain comes out of a study of OX40 agonist ivuxolimab in advanced cancers. The assay was immunoSEQ multiplex PCR, and TCRdb's table has in-frame clones only and misses some. The sample contains about 53,000 clones, roughly 84% of which appear only once. The germline gives CDR1 MDHEN, CDR2 SYDVKM. The CDR3 loop spans 14 amino acids. V was cut by 6 bases and J by 3 bases, with 15 bases left in between. The sample here was CD4+ or CD8+ T cells sorted from blood, taken in a trial of the OX40 agonist ivuxolimab. The genes are TRBV28 and TRBJ2-7, with D perhaps TRBD1 (5 bases). This receptor was taken from an adult with an advanced solid tumor such as melanoma, head and neck, liver or kidney cancer. The CDR3 sequence: CASSRPGHLYEQYF. The CDR3 nucleotides read TGTGCCAGCAGCCGCCCTGGACACCTCTACGAGCAGTACTTC.